This T cell receptor (beta chain) was captured in a study of CD8+ T cells in alopecia areata. Whole-study results and caveats: Scalp samples also contribute reads from the resident alphabeta T cells found in normal skin. TCR sharing across patients was less clear than in mice, possibly HLA-related.

cDNA serving as the sequencing template came from extracted, reverse transcribed RNA. Sequencing was performed with immunoSEQ multiplex PCR; in TCRdb, only in-frame clones are kept and a portion is missing. The table shows about 97,000 clones, with more than 35% occurring only once. Germline V CDR1 and CDR2: KGHSH, LQKENI. With 1 base clipped from V and 2 bases from J, the junction kept 14 bases outside the gene matches. This CDR3 comprises 19 residues. It was from PBMCs that CD4+ and CD8+ T cells were sorted. Details on this clone: Its antigen is not identified.

This sequence was found in a human donor with alopecia areata. This sequence joins TRBV18 and TRBJ2-3, with TRBD1 identical over 8 bases. Sequencing was done on a sample of CD4+ T cells sorted from blood. The CDR3 is CASSPRRVGGQENTDTQYF. CDR3 DNA: TGTGCCAGCTCACCACGTCGAGTAGGGGGACAGGAGAACACAGATACGCAGTATTTT.